This T cell receptor (beta chain) was sequenced for a study of CD8 T cells in Susac syndrome. In the case of this clonotype: As yet, its antigen is unknown.

The authors reverse transcribed about 0.45 to 1 ug RNA with random hexamers. The authors amplified TCR beta CDR3 across 54 Vbeta and 13 Jbeta using immunoSEQ multiplex PCR. Using its own MiXCR run on the immunoSEQ multiplex PCR reads, TCRdb lists one record per CDR3 protein. The sample lists approximately 220,000 distinct CDR3 sequences, 92% seen once, with 0.1% to 0.15% in the top ten. CD8+ and CD4+ T cells circulating in blood were sequenced for TCR beta. TEMRA cells were enriched by FACS, and CD4+ and CD8+ T cells were negatively isolated. The CDR3 has 18 residues. Germline V gene sequence: CDR1 MNHEY, CDR2 SVGAGI. V lost 0 bases and J lost 2; bases outside the gene matches: 10. Findings of the study overall: Acknowledgment was made by the study that its TCR sequencing and HLA analysis involved a relatively small number of individuals.

This TCR was recovered from a human donor with multiple sclerosis. Sequencing was carried out using CD8+ T cells from PBMCs. V gene TRBV6-5 combines with J gene TRBJ2-3; TRBD1 aligns across 8 bases. CDR3 sequence (DNA): TGTGCCAGCAGTTACTCGTTCACCGGGACAGGACCCACAGATACGCAGTATTTT. Its translation is CASSYSFTGTGPTDTQYF.